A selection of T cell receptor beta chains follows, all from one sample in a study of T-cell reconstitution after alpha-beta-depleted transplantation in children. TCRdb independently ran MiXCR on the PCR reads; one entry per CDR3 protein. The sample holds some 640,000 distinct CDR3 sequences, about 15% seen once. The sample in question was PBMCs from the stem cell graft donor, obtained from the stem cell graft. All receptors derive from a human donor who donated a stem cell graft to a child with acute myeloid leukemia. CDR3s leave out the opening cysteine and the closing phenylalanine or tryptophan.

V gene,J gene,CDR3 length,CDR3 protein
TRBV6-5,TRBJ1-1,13,ASSYSRGVRTEAF
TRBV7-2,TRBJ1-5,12,ASSPRRRDQPQH
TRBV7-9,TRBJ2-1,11,ASSLLPDLEQF
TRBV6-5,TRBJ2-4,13,ASSYSLAPGNIQY
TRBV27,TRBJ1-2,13,ASSLSDSLGYGYT
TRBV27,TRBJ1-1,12,ASSSGARNTEAF
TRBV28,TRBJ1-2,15,ASSEFSGGKTNYGYT
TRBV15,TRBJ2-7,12,ATSRDLRVREQY
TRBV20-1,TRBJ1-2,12,SATLRGAVYGYT
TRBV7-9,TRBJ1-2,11,ASSSQQGYGYT
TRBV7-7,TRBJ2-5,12,ASSPEVADGAQY
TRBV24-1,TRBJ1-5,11,ATRDREGQPQH
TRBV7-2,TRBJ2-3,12,ASSQGYSTDTQY
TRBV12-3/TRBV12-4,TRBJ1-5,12,ASSLDWGHQPQH
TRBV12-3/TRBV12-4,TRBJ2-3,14,ASTGLAGSRADTQY
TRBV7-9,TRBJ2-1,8,ASSWDRGF
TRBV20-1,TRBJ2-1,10,SAIWGADEQF
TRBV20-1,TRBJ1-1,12,SAPYSGVDAEAF
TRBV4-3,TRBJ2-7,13,ASSQDGRSVYEQY
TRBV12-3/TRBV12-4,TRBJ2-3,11,ASSLPGARAQY
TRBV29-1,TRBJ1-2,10,SAGGDSHGYT
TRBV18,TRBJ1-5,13,ASSEDRNSNQPQH
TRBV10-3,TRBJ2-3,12,AISVAGIGDTQY
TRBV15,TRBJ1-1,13,ATSREVNMNTEAF
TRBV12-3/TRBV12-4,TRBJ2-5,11,ASAPRGVETQY
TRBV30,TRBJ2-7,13,AWSVRQGWGYEQY